The present T cell receptor (beta chain) was sequenced within a study of T-cell reconstitution after alpha-beta-depleted transplantation in children. In germline, CDR1 is DFQATT, CDR2 SNEGSKA (reference sequence). J was trimmed by 9 bases and V by 0 bases; bases with no gene match: 16. This CDR3 comprises 17 residues. Construction of the TCRbeta library involved unique molecular identifiers. TCRdb called the PCR reads again in MiXCR, with one record for every CDR3 protein. The sample shows 330,000 or so distinct CDR3 sequences, 6% to 10% of them seen only once. This clonotype was seen many times. No antigen is known for it. General study results and limits: Expanded graft clones, several hundred of them, were reportedly the source of alpha-beta T cells about two months after transplant. After one year, T-cell counts and TCRbeta diversity mostly came from new T cells.

The chain has TRBV20-1 and TRBJ2-4; 8 nucleotides match TRBD2. This TCR was sampled from a female patient younger than 10 who had a stem cell transplant for Fanconi anemia, so the T cells may come from the graft donor. This specimen was peripheral blood, taken 360 days after TCRalphabeta/CD19-depleted stem cell transplant. The CDR3 here is CSARDPGRGARTSIQYF. CDR3 DNA sequence: TGCAGTGCTAGAGATCCCGGGCGGGGGGCCAGGACCAGCATTCAGTACTTC.